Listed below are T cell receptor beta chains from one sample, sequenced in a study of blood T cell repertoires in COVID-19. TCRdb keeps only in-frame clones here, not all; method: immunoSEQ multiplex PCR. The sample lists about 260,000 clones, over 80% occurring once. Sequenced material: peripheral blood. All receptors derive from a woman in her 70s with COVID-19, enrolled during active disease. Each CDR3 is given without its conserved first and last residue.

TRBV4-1	ASSQRITSGKGNEQF
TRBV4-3	ASSQARQYSTDTQY
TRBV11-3	ASSLTTGSGYT
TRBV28	ASSSSGGGSHNEQF
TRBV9	ASSVGTGGVQPQH
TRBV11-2	ASSLLREKLF
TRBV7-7	ASSHLGQGGEQY
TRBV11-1	ASSLGLAYEQY
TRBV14	ASSQVGRGPSNEQF
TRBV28	ASSLGGSDYGYT
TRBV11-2	ASTSSWGTEAF
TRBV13	ASSLDGGRALETQY
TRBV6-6	ASLAPRGSNEKLF
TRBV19	ASSIDGDLLAGKGTYEQY
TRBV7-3	ASSLSGATDTQY
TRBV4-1	ASSHPRAYSGRLYNEQF
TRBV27	ASSKGIQGAGYT
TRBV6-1	ASSDRQGTGQPQH
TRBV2	ASSLGLSGDKRETQY
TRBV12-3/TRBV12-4	ASSFSSGRAKY
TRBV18	ASSMMTASTDTQY
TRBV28	ASRKHGQGWGYT
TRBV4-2	ASSQDWGTSGYEQY
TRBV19	ASSITSGSKF
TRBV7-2	ASSSVVDTQY
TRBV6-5	ASTRGANGNEQF
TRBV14	ASSLRTATYEQY
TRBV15	ATSRDPSGGPQGEQY
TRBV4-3	ASSHGDRGYNYDGYT
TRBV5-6	ASSTGFWNSPLH
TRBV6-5	ASSPGGIGNSPLH
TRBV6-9	ASSPTDNQETQY
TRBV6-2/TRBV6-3	ASSYSAANTGELF
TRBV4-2	ASSQDFVHSPLH
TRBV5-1	ASRDKLVGETQY
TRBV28	ASSDRSSTEAF
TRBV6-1	ASSELRGGKQY
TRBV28	ASSIPGGYGYT
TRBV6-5	ASGRGGNTEAF
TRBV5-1	ASSGGLVHNEQF
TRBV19	ANDSSYEQY
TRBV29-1	SVEGAGGRAGETQY
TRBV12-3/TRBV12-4	ASRQGWGTEAF
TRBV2	ASSQTGGYEGYT
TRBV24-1	ATSDLPGQGASDTQY
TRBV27	ASSLWPLGGMNTEAF
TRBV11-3	ASGVGTLLMDTQY
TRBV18	ASSGTSGFYEQY
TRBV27	ASNPLSGYNEQF
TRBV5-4	ASSSGQGVTEQY
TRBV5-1	ASRTDRGRGYT
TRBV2	ASSSDRNYGYT
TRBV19	ASSLEGRGRTEAF
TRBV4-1	ASSQDWSFAAGNQPQH
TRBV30	AWSVLSHQPQH